This T cell receptor beta chain comes out of a study of cytomegalovirus exposure and HLA in healthy donors. The V gene's germline CDR1 is MNHNS and CDR2 SASEGT. The CDR3 has 16 amino acids. Germline trimming cut 1 base from V and 4 bases from J; bases unmatched to any gene: 6. The study ran its PCR with 60 Vbeta and 13 Jbeta primers. Generated by immunoSEQ multiplex PCR, the TCRdb table keeps only in-frame clones and is missing some. In the table there are around 150,000 clones, roughly 70% of which are singletons. The chain carries TRBV6-1 and TRBJ1-1; 10 positions agree with TRBD1. The clonotype originates from a woman aged 40 to 55 in good health and CMV-seronegative. The sequencing input was PBMCs. CDR3 nucleotide sequence: TGTGCCAGCAGTGAAGGTTTAGGACAGGGGGGCACTGAAGCTTTCTTT. It specifies CASSEGLGQGGTEAFF.